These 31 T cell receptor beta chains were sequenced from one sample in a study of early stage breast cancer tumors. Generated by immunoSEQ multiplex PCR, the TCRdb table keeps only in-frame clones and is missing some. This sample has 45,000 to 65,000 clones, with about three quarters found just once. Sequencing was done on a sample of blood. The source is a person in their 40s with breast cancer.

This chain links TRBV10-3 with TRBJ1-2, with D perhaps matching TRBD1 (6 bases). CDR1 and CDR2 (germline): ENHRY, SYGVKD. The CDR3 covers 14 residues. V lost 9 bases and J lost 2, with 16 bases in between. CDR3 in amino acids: CAIRGTGNNYGYTF. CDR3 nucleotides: TGTGCCATTAGGGGCACAGGGAACAACTATGGCTACACCTTC.

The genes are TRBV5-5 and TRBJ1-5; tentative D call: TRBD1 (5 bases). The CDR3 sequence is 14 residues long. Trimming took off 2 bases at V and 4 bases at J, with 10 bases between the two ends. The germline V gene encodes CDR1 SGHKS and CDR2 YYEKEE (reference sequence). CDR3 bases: TGTGCCAGCAGCTTAACAACAGGTAATCAGCCCCAGCATTTT. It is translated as CASSLTTGNQPQHF.

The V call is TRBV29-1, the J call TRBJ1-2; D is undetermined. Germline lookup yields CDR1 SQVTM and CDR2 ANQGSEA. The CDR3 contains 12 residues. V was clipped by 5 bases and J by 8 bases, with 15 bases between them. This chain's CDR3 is CSVRVGVEGYTF. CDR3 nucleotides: TGCAGCGTTAGGGTGGGCGTGGAGGGCTACACCTTC.

CDR3 bases: TGTGCCTGGAGCGTTGTGAGAGCCGGGGAGCTGTTTTTT. Residues: CAWSVVRAGELFF. The chain employs TRBV30 and TRBJ2-2; D is ambiguous. Germline V gene data show CDR1 as GTSNPN and CDR2 as SVGIG (reference sequence). V shed 3 bases and J shed 6 bases, with 11 bases lying between them. This CDR3 spans 13 amino acids.

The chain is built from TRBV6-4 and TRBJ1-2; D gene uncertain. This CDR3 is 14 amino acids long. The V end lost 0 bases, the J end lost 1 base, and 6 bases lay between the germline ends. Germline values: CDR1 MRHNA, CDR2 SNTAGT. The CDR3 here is CASSDSGGNYGYTF. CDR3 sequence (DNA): TGTGCCAGCAGTGACTCGGGCGGTAACTATGGCTACACCTTC.

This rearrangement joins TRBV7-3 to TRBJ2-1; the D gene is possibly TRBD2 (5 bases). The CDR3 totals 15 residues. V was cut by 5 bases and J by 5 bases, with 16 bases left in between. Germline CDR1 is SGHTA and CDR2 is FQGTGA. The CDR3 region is CASSPQQATNNEQFF. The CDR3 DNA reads TGTGCCAGCAGCCCCCAGCAAGCGACTAACAATGAGCAGTTCTTC.

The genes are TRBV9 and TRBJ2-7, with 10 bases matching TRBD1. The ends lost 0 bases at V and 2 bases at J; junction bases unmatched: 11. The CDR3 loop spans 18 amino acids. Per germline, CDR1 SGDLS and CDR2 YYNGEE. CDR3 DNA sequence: TGTGCCAGCAGCGTAGGAGAGGGGAGACAGGGGGCTACCTACGAGCAGTACTTC. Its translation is CASSVGEGRQGATYEQYF.

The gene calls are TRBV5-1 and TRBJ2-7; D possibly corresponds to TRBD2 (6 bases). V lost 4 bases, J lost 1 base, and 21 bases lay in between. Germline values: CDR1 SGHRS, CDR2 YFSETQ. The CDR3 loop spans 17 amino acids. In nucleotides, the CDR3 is TGCGCCAGCAGCCTCCCCGGAAGCGGGTCCTTTTCCTACGAGCAGTACTTC. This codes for CASSLPGSGSFSYEQYF.

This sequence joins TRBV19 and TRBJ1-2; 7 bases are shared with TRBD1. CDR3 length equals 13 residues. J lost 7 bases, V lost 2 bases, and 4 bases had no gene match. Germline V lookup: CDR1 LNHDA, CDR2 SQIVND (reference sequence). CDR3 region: CASSIPTGVGYTF. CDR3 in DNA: TGTGCCAGTAGTATACCCACAGGGGTTGGCTACACCTTC. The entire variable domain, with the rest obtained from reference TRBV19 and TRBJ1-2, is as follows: DGGITQSPKYLFRKEGQNVTLSCEQNLNHDAMYWYRQDPGQGLRLIYYSQIVNDFQKGDIAEGYSVSREKKESFPLTVTSAQKNPTAFYLCASSIPTGVGYTFGSGTRLTVV.

The CDR3 spells CASSQSADGSYEQYF. DNA of the CDR3: TGTGCCAGCAGCCAATCCGCGGACGGCTCCTACGAGCAGTACTTC. This rearrangement joins TRBV16 to TRBJ2-7; no definite D call. The V gene's germline CDR1 is KGHSY and CDR2 FQNENV. The CDR3 has 15 amino acids. V was cut by 0 bases and J by 0 bases, with 9 bases left in between.

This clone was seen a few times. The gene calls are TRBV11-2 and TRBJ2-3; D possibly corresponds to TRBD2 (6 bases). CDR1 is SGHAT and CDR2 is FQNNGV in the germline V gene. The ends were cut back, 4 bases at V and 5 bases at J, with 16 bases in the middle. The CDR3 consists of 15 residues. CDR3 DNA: TGTGCCAGCAGCTCGAGGGACTCTTTCATAGATACGCAGTATTTT. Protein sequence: CASSSRDSFIDTQYF.

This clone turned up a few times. The CDR3 is CASSVGDSSYEQYF. The CDR3 DNA reads TGTGCCAGCAGCGTAGGGGACAGCTCCTACGAGCAGTACTTC. This chain links TRBV9 with TRBJ2-7; 7 bases are shared with TRBD1. V was clipped by 0 bases and J by 0 bases; unmatched bases: 0. The CDR3 sequence is 14 residues long. Germline V gene sequence: CDR1 SGDLS, CDR2 YYNGEE.

As DNA, the CDR3 is TGCGCCAGCAGCGAGGGAATGAACTATGGCTACACCTTC. It codes for CASSEGMNYGYTF. This chain uses TRBV5-1 with TRBJ1-2; D not certain. The V end was cut by 4 bases, the J end by 2 bases, with 9 bases between. This CDR3 spans 13 amino acids. Germline assignment: CDR1 SGHRS and CDR2 YFSETQ.

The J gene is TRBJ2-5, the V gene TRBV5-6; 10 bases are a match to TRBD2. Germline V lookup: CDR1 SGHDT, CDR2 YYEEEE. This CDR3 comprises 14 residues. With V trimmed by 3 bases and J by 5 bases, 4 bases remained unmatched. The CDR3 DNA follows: TGTGCCAGCAGCTCCTCTAGCGGGAGCGAGACCCAGTACTTC. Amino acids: CASSSSSGSETQYF.

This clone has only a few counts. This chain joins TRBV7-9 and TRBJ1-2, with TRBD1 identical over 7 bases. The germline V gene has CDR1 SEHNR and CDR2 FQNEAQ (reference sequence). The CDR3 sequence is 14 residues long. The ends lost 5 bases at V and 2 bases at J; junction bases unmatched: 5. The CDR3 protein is CASSDRASNYGYTF. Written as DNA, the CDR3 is TGTGCCAGCAGCGACAGGGCCTCAAACTATGGCTACACCTTC.

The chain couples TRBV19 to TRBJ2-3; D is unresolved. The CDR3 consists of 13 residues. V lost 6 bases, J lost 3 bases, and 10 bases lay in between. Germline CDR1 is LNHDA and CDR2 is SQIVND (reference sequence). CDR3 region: CASSQSRTDTQYF. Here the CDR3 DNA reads TGTGCCAGTAGCCAATCTAGGACAGATACGCAGTATTTT.

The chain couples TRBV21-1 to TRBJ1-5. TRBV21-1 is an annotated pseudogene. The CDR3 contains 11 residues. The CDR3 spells CARSQNQPQHF. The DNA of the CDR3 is TGTGCGCGGTCACAAAATCAGCCCCAGCATTTT.

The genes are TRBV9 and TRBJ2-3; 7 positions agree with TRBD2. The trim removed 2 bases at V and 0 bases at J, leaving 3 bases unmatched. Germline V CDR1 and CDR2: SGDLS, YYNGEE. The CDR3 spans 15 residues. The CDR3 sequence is CASSVLAGSTDTQYF. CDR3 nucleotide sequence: TGTGCCAGCAGCGTCTTAGCGGGCAGCACAGATACGCAGTATTTT.

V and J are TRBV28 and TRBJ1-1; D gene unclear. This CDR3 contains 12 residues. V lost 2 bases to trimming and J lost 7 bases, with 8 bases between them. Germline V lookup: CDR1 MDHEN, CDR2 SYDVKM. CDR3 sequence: CASSLPGNEAFF. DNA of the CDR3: TGTGCCAGCAGTTTACCCGGGAATGAAGCTTTCTTT.

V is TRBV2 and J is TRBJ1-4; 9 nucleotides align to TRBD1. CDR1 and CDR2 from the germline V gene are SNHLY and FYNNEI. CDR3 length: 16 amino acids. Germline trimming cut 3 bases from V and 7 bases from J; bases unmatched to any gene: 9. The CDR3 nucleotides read TGTGCCAGCAGTGAGACAGGGGGGGCAGTGGTTGAAAAACTGTTTTTT. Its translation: CASSETGGAVVEKLFF.

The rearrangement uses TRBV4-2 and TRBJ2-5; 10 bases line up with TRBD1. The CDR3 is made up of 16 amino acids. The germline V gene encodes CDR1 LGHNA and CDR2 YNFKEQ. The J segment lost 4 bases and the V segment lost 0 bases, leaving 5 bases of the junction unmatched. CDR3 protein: CASSQEGQGRAETQYF. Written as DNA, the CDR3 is TGTGCCAGCAGCCAAGAGGGACAGGGGCGCGCAGAGACCCAGTACTTC.

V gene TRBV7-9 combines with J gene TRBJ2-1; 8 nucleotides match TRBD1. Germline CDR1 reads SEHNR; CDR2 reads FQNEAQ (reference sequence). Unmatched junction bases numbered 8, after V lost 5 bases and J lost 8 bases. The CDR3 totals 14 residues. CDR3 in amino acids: CASSRTGLVHEQFF. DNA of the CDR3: TGTGCCAGCAGCCGGACAGGGTTGGTGCATGAGCAGTTCTTC. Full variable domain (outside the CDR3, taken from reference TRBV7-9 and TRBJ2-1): DTGVSQNPRHKITKRGQNVTFRCDPISEHNRLYWYRQTLGQGPEFLTYFQNEAQLEKSRLLSDRFSAERPKGSFSTLEIQRTEQGDSAMYLCASSRTGLVHEQFFGPGTRLTVL.

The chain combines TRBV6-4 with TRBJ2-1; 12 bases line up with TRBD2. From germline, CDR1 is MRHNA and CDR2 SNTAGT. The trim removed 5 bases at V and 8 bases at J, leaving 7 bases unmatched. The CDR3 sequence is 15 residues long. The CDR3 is CASSPTSGSTDEQFF. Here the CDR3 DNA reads TGTGCCAGCAGTCCGACTAGCGGGAGTACGGATGAGCAGTTCTTC.

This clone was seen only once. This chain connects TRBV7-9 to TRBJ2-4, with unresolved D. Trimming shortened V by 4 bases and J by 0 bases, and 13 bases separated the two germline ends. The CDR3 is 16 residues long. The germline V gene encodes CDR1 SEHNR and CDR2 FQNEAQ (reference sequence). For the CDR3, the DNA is TGTGCCAGCAGCTCCTTCAGCAGTCTAGCCAAAAACATTCAGTACTTC. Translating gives CASSSFSSLAKNIQYF. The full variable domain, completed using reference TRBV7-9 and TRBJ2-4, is DTGVSQNPRHKITKRGQNVTFRCDPISEHNRLYWYRQTLGQGPEFLTYFQNEAQLEKSRLLSDRFSAERPKGSFSTLEIQRTEQGDSAMYLCASSSFSSLAKNIQYFGAGTRLSVL.

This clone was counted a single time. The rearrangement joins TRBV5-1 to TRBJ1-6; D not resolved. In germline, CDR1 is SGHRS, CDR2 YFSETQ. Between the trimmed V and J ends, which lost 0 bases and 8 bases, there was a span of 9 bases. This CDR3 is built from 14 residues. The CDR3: CASSLAPSDSPLHF. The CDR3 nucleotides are TGCGCCAGCAGCTTGGCTCCGTCAGATTCACCCCTCCACTTT.

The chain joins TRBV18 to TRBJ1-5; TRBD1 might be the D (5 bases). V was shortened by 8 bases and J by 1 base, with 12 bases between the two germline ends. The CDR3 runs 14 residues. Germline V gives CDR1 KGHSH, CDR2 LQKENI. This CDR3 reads CASTRDGSNQPQHF. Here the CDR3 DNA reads TGTGCCAGCACTCGGGACGGCAGCAATCAGCCCCAGCATTTT.

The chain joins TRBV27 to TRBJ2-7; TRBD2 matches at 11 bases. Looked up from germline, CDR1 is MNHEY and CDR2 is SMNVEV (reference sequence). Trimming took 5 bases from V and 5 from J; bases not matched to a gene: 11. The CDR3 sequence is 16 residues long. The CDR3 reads CASSQGSSGRFNEQYF. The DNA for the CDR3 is TGTGCCAGCAGTCAAGGATCTAGCGGGAGGTTCAACGAGCAGTACTTC.

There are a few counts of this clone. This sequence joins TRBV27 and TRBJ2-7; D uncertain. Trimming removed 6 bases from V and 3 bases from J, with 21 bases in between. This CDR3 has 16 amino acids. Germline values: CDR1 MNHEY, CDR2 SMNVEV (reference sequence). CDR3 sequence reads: CASSNRQMTSSYEQYF. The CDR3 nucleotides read TGTGCCAGCAGCAATCGACAAATGACGAGTAGCTACGAGCAGTACTTC.

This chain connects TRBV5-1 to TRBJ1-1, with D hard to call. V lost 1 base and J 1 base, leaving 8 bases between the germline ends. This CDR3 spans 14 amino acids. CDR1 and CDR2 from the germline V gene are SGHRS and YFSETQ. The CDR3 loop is CASSLFTENTEAFF. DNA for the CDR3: TGCGCCAGCAGCTTGTTCACAGAGAACACTGAAGCTTTCTTT.

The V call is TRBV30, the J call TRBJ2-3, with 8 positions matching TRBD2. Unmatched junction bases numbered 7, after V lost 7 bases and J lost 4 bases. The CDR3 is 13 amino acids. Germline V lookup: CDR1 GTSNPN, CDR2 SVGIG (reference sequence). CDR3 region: CALKREHPDTQYF. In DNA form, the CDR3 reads TGTGCCTTAAAGCGGGAGCACCCAGATACGCAGTATTTT.

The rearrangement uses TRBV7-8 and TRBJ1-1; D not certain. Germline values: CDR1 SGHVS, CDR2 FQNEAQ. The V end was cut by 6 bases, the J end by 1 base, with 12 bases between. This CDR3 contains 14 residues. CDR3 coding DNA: TGTGCCAGCAGTCCAGGACTGGCGAACACTGAAGCTTTCTTT. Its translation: CASSPGLANTEAFF.